The 30 T cell receptor beta chains in this list originate from one sample, sequenced in a study of cytomegalovirus exposure and HLA in healthy donors. Profiled with immunoSEQ multiplex PCR; TCRdb holds only in-frame clones, not every one. This sample has under 95,000 clones; approximately 93% occur once, and the top ten carry approximately 3.4%. The specimen sequenced was PBMCs. All receptors come from a woman aged 18-30 years in good health and CMV-seropositive.

J is TRBJ1-1 and V is TRBV4-1; 7 bases match TRBD1. The V gene's germline CDR1 is MGHRA and CDR2 YSYEKL. The CDR3 contains 16 residues. Trimming cost V 1 base and J 0 bases; bases outside gene matches: 5. CDR3 protein: CASSQGTGPMNTEAFF. CDR3 nucleotides: TGCGCCAGCAGCCAAGGGACAGGCCCAATGAACACTGAAGCTTTCTTT.

The genes are TRBV2 and TRBJ2-5; TRBD1 agrees at 9 bases. The germline CDR1 and CDR2 sequences are SNHLY and FYNNEI. The CDR3 has 15 amino acids. V shed 6 bases and J 5 bases; nucleotides not matched to a gene: 10. CDR3 residues: CASSFEQGAEETQYF. The CDR3 region has the DNA TGTGCCAGCAGCTTTGAACAGGGGGCAGAGGAGACCCAGTACTTC.

This chain joins TRBV18 and TRBJ1-2; TRBD1 matches at 12 bases. The germline CDR1 and CDR2 sequences are KGHSH and LQKENI. The CDR3 length is 17 residues. Unmatched junction bases numbered 6, after V lost 3 bases and J lost 1 base. The CDR3 sequence: CASSPSGQGAINYGYTF. In nucleotides, the CDR3 is TGTGCCAGCTCACCGTCGGGACAGGGGGCAATTAACTATGGCTACACCTTC.

This chain links TRBV18 with TRBJ1-5; no clear D. This CDR3 region has 14 residues. V lost 5 bases and J 0 bases, leaving 8 bases between the germline ends. CDR1 is KGHSH, CDR2 LQKENI, per germline. The CDR3 reads CASSSDTSNQPQHF. For the CDR3, the DNA is TGTGCCAGCTCATCCGACACTAGCAATCAGCCCCAGCATTTT.

This clone was recorded a few times. The chain has TRBV15 and TRBJ2-7; 8 bases match TRBD1. The CDR3 runs 15 residues. Per germline, CDR1 LNHNV and CDR2 YYDKDF (reference sequence). Trimming took 5 bases from V and 2 from J; bases not matched to a gene: 8. The CDR3 sequence: CATSRDRSGPYEQYF. In DNA, the CDR3 is TGTGCCACCAGCCGGGACAGGTCTGGCCCCTACGAGCAGTACTTC.

This chain links TRBV4-3 with TRBJ1-4; 10 bases match TRBD1. The ends lost 0 bases at V and 8 bases at J; junction bases unmatched: 3. This CDR3 has 15 residues. Germline V lookup: CDR1 LGHNA, CDR2 YSLEER. Here the CDR3 DNA reads TGCGCCAGCAGCCAAGATGGGGACAGGGGCGAAAAACTGTTTTTT. Amino acids: CASSQDGDRGEKLFF.

V usage is TRBV2 and J usage is TRBJ2-1; 9 bases are a match to TRBD2. Germline-derived CDR1 and CDR2 are SNHLY and FYNNEI. CDR3 length equals 13 residues. Trimming at V came to 6 bases and at J to 7 bases, leaving 4 bases not matched to a gene. CDR3 protein: CASRGGLANEQFF. The DNA for the CDR3 is TGTGCCAGCAGAGGAGGACTAGCGAATGAGCAGTTCTTC.

V usage is TRBV18 and J usage is TRBJ1-1, with D perhaps matching TRBD1 (6 bases). CDR3 length equals 16 residues. Germline assignment: CDR1 KGHSH and CDR2 LQKENI. The ends were cut back, 6 bases at V and 1 base at J, with 18 bases in the middle. The CDR3 coding sequence is TGTGCCAGCTCGTTCGGACAGCCTGACCGGAACACTGAAGCTTTCTTT. Protein product: CASSFGQPDRNTEAFF.

The V and J genes are TRBV6-1 and TRBJ1-2; D is perhaps TRBD1 (5 bases). The CDR3 covers 13 residues. The V gene lost 6 bases and the J gene lost 1 base, with 9 bases spanning the gap. Germline values: CDR1 MNHNS, CDR2 SASEGT. The CDR3 bases are TGTGCCAGCAGCCCGACAGTTAACTATGGCTACACCTTC. Its protein product is CASSPTVNYGYTF.

CDR3 sequence reads: CASSLGQGNTEAFF. CDR3 sequence (DNA): TGTGCCAGCAGCTTAGGACAGGGGAACACTGAAGCTTTCTTT. The chain has TRBV7-2 and TRBJ1-1; TRBD1 aligns across 7 bases. Germline V CDR1 and CDR2: SGHTA, FQGNSA. V shed 1 base, J shed 1 base, and the junction held 0 bases outside the gene matches. This CDR3 is built from 14 residues.

The V and J genes are TRBV5-5 and TRBJ2-1; TRBD1 aligns across 7 bases. The CDR3 length is 15 residues. Trimming cost V 3 bases and J 0 bases; bases outside gene matches: 3. Germline V gives CDR1 SGHKS, CDR2 YYEKEE (reference sequence). For the CDR3, the DNA is TGTGCCAGCAGCTGGACAGGCGACTCCTACAATGAGCAGTTCTTC. It codes for CASSWTGDSYNEQFF.

The rearrangement joins TRBV7-9 to TRBJ2-5; 7 nucleotides line up with TRBD2. The trim removed 4 bases at V and 2 bases at J, leaving 7 bases unmatched. CDR1 is SEHNR and CDR2 is FQNEAQ in the germline V gene (reference sequence). The CDR3 extends over 15 amino acids. CDR3 coding DNA: TGTGCCAGCAGCTCCCACTTGCGGGGGCAAGAGACCCAGTACTTC. As protein: CASSSHLRGQETQYF.

This rearrangement joins TRBV7-2 to TRBJ2-1, with TRBD2 matching over 7 bases. V gave up 2 bases and J gave up 7 bases; unmatched junction bases: 8. CDR3 length equals 15 residues. Germline CDR1 and CDR2: SGHTA and FQGNSA. Here the CDR3 DNA reads TGTGCCAGCAGCTTACATCAGGGAGGGGAGAATGAGCAGTTCTTC. Residues: CASSLHQGGENEQFF. Using reference TRBV7-2 and TRBJ2-1 for the parts outside the CDR3, the full variable domain is GAGVSQSPSNKVTEKGKDVELRCDPISGHTALYWYRQSLGQGLEFLIYFQGNSAPDKSGLPSDRFSAERTGGSVSTLTIQRTQQEDSAVYLCASSLHQGGENEQFFGPGTRLTVL.

This clone qualifies as medium-sized. The chain recombines TRBV11-1 with TRBJ2-5; D is undetermined. V was trimmed by 2 bases and J by 5 bases, leaving 3 bases between them. Per the germline V gene, CDR1 is SGHAT and CDR2 is FQDESV (reference sequence). The CDR3 spans 11 residues. CDR3 DNA sequence: TGTGCCAGCAGCTTACTGGAGACCCAGTACTTC. Translating gives CASSLLETQYF.

The chain employs TRBV5-6 and TRBJ2-3; tentative D call: TRBD1 (6 bases). V was pared by 0 bases and J by 5 bases, with 19 bases between. Germline V gene lookup returns CDR1 SGHDT and CDR2 YYEEEE. The CDR3 runs 17 residues. The CDR3 bases are TGTGCCAGCAGCTTGGTCCTCACTCGGGCCAGGGGAGATACGCAGTATTTT. Protein sequence: CASSLVLTRARGDTQYF. Drawing the rest from reference TRBV5-6 and TRBJ2-3, the complete variable domain is DAGVTQSPTHLIKTRGQQVTLRCSPKSGHDTVSWYQQALGQGPQFIFQYYEEEERQRGNFPDRFSGHQFPNYSSELNVNALLLGDSALYLCASSLVLTRARGDTQYFGPGTRLTVL.

CDR3 DNA sequence: TGTGCCAGCAGCTTTTCTCAGGGTGAGACGCAGTATTTT. Amino acids: CASSFSQGETQYF. The V and J genes are TRBV7-3 and TRBJ2-3, with a tentative D call TRBD1 (5 bases). This CDR3 has 13 residues. Germline V gene lookup returns CDR1 SGHTA and CDR2 FQGTGA. V gave up 3 bases and J gave up 9 bases, with 13 bases separating them.

V usage is TRBV19 and J usage is TRBJ1-4; TRBD1 is a possible D gene (5 bases). Deletions cut 5 bases from V and 7 bases from J, with 8 bases between. CDR1 LNHDA and CDR2 SQIVND come from the germline V gene (reference sequence). The CDR3 length is 12 residues. The CDR3 nucleotides read TGTGCCAGTAGTCCCGGGGGTGAAAAACTGTTTTTT. Amino acid sequence: CASSPGGEKLFF.

V is TRBV19 and J is TRBJ1-1, with 7 nucleotides matching TRBD1. Losses at the gene ends were 5 bases for V and 1 base for J; bases not matched to a gene: 7. Germline V gene sequence: CDR1 LNHDA, CDR2 SQIVND (reference sequence). This CDR3 is built from 15 residues. The CDR3 bases are TGTGCCAGTAGTCCCGGGACAGCCCCGAACACTGAAGCTTTCTTT. Protein sequence: CASSPGTAPNTEAFF.

The gene calls are TRBV2 and TRBJ1-1; D is undetermined. The germline V gene has CDR1 SNHLY and CDR2 FYNNEI. The V and J ends lost 7 bases and 0 bases respectively, with 9 bases between them. This CDR3 is built from 13 residues. Here the CDR3 reads CASKTDMNTEAFF. The CDR3 coding sequence is TGTGCCAGCAAAACAGACATGAACACTGAAGCTTTCTTT.

This rearrangement joins TRBV14 to TRBJ2-7, with D perhaps TRBD2 (6 bases). The CDR3 extends over 14 amino acids. CDR1 SGHDN and CDR2 FVKESK come from the germline V gene. V gave up 3 bases and J gave up 0 bases, with 9 bases separating them. The CDR3: CASSHRTNSYEQYF. The CDR3 region has the DNA TGTGCCAGCAGCCATAGGACTAACTCCTACGAGCAGTACTTC.

This clone was picked up one time. The chain has TRBV7-2 and TRBJ2-7, with D hard to call. The CDR3 has 16 residues. V gave up 1 base and J gave up 0 bases, with 13 bases separating them. Germline V CDR1 and CDR2: SGHTA, FQGNSA. CDR3 in amino acids: CASSLGRRANSYEQYF. The CDR3 region has the DNA TGTGCCAGCAGCTTAGGGCGGCGTGCTAACTCCTACGAGCAGTACTTC.

The chain joins TRBV7-2 to TRBJ1-2, with a possible D match to TRBD1 (5 bases). The CDR3 sequence is 13 residues long. Germline CDR1 SGHTA, CDR2 FQGNSA. Deletions cut 1 base from V and 4 bases from J, with 7 bases between. Written as DNA, the CDR3 is TGTGCCAGCAGCTTAGGCAGGGCCTATGGCTACACCTTC. Translation: CASSLGRAYGYTF.

The chain uses TRBV14 and TRBJ2-5; 11 nucleotides align to TRBD2. CDR3 length equals 14 residues. Germline values: CDR1 SGHDN, CDR2 FVKESK. V was clipped by 5 bases and J by 4 bases; unmatched bases: 3. The CDR3 DNA reads TGTGCCAGCAGCATAGCGGGAGGGGGAGAGACCCAGTACTTC. This codes for CASSIAGGGETQYF. The complete variable domain, with remaining parts taken from reference TRBV14 and TRBJ2-5, reads EAGVTQFPSHSVIEKGQTVTLRCDPISGHDNLYWYRRVMGKEIKFLLHFVKESKQDESGMPNNRFLAERTGGTYSTLKVQPAELEDSGVYFCASSIAGGGETQYFGPGTRLLVL.

Only a few counts were recorded for this clone. J is TRBJ2-5 and V is TRBV7-3; 13 nucleotides match TRBD2. Looked up from germline, CDR1 is SGHTA and CDR2 is FQGTGA. This CDR3 is built from 15 residues. Germline trimming cut 4 bases from V and 1 base from J; bases unmatched to any gene: 0. In DNA, the CDR3 is TGTGCCAGCAGCTGGACTAGCGGGAGCCAAGAGACCCAGTACTTC. Its translation: CASSWTSGSQETQYF.

J is TRBJ1-3 and V is TRBV6-6, with 7 bases identical to TRBD1. The V and J ends lost 5 bases and 6 bases, in that order; junction bases with no gene match: 10. This CDR3 is 15 amino acids long. The germline CDR1 and CDR2 sequences are MNHNY and SVGAGI (reference sequence). The CDR3 sequence: CASSRSFGQANTIYF. As DNA, the CDR3 is TGTGCCAGCAGTCGATCATTTGGACAGGCAAACACCATATATTTT.

J is TRBJ2-7 and V is TRBV7-3, with 8 bases that match TRBD2. Looked up from germline, CDR1 is SGHTA and CDR2 is FQGTGA. This CDR3 is built from 14 residues. J gave up 3 bases and V 5 bases, and 6 bases lay outside the gene matches. The CDR3 protein is CASSPRGGGYEQYF. The CDR3 coding sequence is TGTGCCAGCAGCCCCCGGGGGGGAGGCTACGAGCAGTACTTC.

J is TRBJ1-4 and V is TRBV20-1; D is undetermined. This CDR3 contains 11 residues. Germline-derived CDR1 and CDR2 are DFQATT and SNEGSKA (reference sequence). V shed 6 bases and J shed 8 bases, with 10 bases lying between them. The CDR3 bases are TGCAGTGCCCATTTCATGGAAAAACTGTTTTTT. Translation gives CSAHFMEKLFF.

The V call is TRBV19, the J call TRBJ2-1, with 7 positions matching TRBD1. CDR3 length: 14 amino acids. Trimming took 3 bases from V and 4 from J; bases not matched to a gene: 3. Germline values: CDR1 LNHDA, CDR2 SQIVND (reference sequence). The CDR3 sequence: CASSMEQGYNEQFF. The CDR3 region has the DNA TGTGCCAGTAGTATGGAACAGGGGTACAATGAGCAGTTCTTC. The variable domain in full, completed from reference TRBV19 and TRBJ2-1, reads DGGITQSPKYLFRKEGQNVTLSCEQNLNHDAMYWYRQDPGQGLRLIYYSQIVNDFQKGDIAEGYSVSREKKESFPLTVTSAQKNPTAFYLCASSMEQGYNEQFFGPGTRLTVL.

The V call is TRBV5-4, the J call TRBJ2-5; TRBD2 matches 11 bases. Germline V lookup: CDR1 SGHNT, CDR2 YYREEE (reference sequence). The junction had 13 bases not matched to a gene; V was cut back by 5 bases and J by 4 bases. The CDR3 covers 17 residues. Here the CDR3 reads CASSIAGGPMGVETQYF. The CDR3 DNA reads TGTGCCAGCAGTATAGCGGGAGGGCCTATGGGGGTAGAGACCCAGTACTTC.

This chain links TRBV14 with TRBJ2-5, with D hard to call. Trimming left V 1 base short and J 5 bases short, with 5 bases between. Per the germline V gene, CDR1 is SGHDN and CDR2 is FVKESK. This CDR3 comprises 12 residues. The CDR3 loop is CASSQVRETQYF. The CDR3 coding sequence is TGTGCCAGCAGCCAAGTGAGGGAGACCCAGTACTTC.